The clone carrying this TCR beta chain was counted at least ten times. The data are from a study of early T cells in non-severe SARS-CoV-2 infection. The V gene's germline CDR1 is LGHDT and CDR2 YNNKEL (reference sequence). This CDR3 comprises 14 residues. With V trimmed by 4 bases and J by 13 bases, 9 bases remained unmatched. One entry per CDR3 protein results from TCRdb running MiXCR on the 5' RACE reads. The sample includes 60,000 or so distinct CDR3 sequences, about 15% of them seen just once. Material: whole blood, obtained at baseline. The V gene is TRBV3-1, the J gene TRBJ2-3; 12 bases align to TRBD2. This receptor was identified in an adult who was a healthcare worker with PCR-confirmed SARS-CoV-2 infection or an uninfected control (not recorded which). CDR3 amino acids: CASSRGASGGGEYF. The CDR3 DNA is TGTGCCAGCAGCCGAGGGGCTAGCGGGGGGGGCGAGTATTTT.